This section outlines one TCR beta chain sequence together with its context. Under the authors' procedure: Using reference gene primer amplification, nucleated cell counts were estimated. The method was immunoSEQ multiplex PCR; TCRdb's version includes in-frame clones alone and lacks a portion of them. V, J and clone size are taken as reported in that table, and D and trimming were inferred from the DNA itself. The sample contains approximately 210,000 clones, roughly 85% of which appear only once. Germline CDR1 and CDR2: MNHEY and SMNVEV (reference sequence). V lost 2 bases to trimming and J lost 4 bases, with 15 bases between them. The CDR3 is made up of 16 amino acids. The sample originates from a study of blood T cell repertoires in COVID-19. Study context: PBMCs, B-cell-depleted T cells, or T cells were the source of the cDNA or gDNA that made up the material.

Sequenced: peripheral blood. The chain joins TRBV27 to TRBJ1-3; maybe TRBD1 (5 bases). The clonotype was recovered from a middle-aged woman with active or convalescent COVID-19. CDR3 coding DNA: TGTGCCAGCAGTTTACGACAGAACTTAGAGGGAAACACCATATATTTT. Translation gives CASSLRQNLEGNTIYF.